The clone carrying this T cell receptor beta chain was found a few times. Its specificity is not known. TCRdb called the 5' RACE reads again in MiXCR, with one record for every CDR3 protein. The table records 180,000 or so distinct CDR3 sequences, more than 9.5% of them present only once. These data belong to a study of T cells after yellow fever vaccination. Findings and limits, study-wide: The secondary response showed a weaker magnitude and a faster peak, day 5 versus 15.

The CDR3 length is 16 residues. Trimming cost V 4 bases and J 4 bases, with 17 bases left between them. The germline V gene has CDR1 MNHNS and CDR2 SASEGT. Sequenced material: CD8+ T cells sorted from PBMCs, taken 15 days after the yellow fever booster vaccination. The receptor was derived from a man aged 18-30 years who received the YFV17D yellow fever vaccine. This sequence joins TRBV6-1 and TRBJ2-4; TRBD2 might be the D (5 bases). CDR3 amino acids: CASSGPIGLAKNIQYF. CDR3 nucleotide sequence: TGTGCCAGCAGTGGACCGATTGGGCTAGCTAAAAACATTCAGTACTTC.